The rows below give T cell receptor beta chains drawn from one sample of a study of cytomegalovirus exposure and HLA in healthy donors. Sequencing used immunoSEQ multiplex PCR; TCRdb keeps in-frame clones, though not all of them. The table shows about 77,000 clones, with around 84% occurring only once. The sequenced sample was PBMCs. The receptors here all came from a man aged 40-49 years in good health and CMV-seronegative. The CDR3 runs from the conserved cysteine through the conserved F or W. D genes are given only for firm matches. Expanded clones get a size class; other rows say once, few or many, or leave the size out.

d_call	v_call	clone_size	j_call	cdr3_aa	cdr3_nt
TRBD2	TRBV7-6	.	TRBJ2-2	CASSLFSGRGTGELFF	TGTGCCAGCAGCTTATTTAGCGGGAGGGGCACCGGGGAGCTGTTTTTT
.	TRBV7-3	.	TRBJ2-3	CASSLQGMVTDTQYF	TGTGCCAGCAGCTTACAGGGCATGGTCACAGATACGCAGTATTTT
TRBD2	TRBV7-2	.	TRBJ2-7	CASSPHAGGSQKQYF	TGTGCCAGCAGCCCTCATGCGGGAGGGTCCCAGAAGCAGTACTTC
TRBD1	TRBV4-3	few	TRBJ2-1	CASSHDRENEQFF	TGCGCCAGCAGCCACGACAGGGAGAATGAGCAGTTCTTC
.	TRBV21-1	.	TRBJ1-1	CASSKVRVGGEAFF	TGTGCCAGCAGCAAAGTGCGAGTGGGGGGTGAAGCTTTCTTT
.	TRBV29-1	once	TRBJ2-7	CSVQQGTIYEQYF	TGCAGCGTTCAACAGGGTACCATCTACGAGCAGTACTTC
TRBD1	TRBV6-5	.	TRBJ1-4	CASRGTVNEKLFF	TGTGCCAGCAGGGGGACAGTTAATGAAAAACTGTTTTTT
TRBD2	TRBV28	.	TRBJ2-3	CASTRGGPTDTQYF	TGTGCCAGCACCCGGGGGGGGCCCACAGATACGCAGTATTTT
.	TRBV5-1	.	TRBJ1-1	CASSIGTDRNTEAFF	TGCGCCAGCAGTATCGGGACGGACAGGAACACTGAAGCTTTCTTT
.	TRBV9	few	TRBJ2-1	CASSVAGEPYNEQFF	TGTGCCAGCAGCGTAGCGGGGGAACCTTACAATGAGCAGTTCTTC
TRBD1	TRBV19	.	TRBJ1-1	CASSDRMNTEAFF	TGTGCCAGTTCGGACAGGATGAACACTGAAGCTTTCTTT
TRBD1	TRBV10-3	.	TRBJ2-2	CAISTGVTGELFF	TGTGCCATCAGCACAGGGGTCACCGGGGAGCTGTTTTTT
.	TRBV2	.	TRBJ1-2	CASNDGGYTF	TGTGCCAGCAACGATGGCGGCTACACCTTC
.	TRBV10-3	.	TRBJ1-2	CAISEGWSGNYGYTF	TGTGCCATCAGTGAGGGATGGTCGGGGAACTATGGCTACACCTTC
.	TRBV9	.	TRBJ2-1	CASSVGASVSYNEQFF	TGTGCCAGCAGCGTAGGGGCTAGCGTCTCCTACAATGAGCAGTTCTTC
TRBD2	TRBV6-1	.	TRBJ2-5	CASRPLAGGLETQYF	TGTGCCAGCAGGCCCTTAGCGGGAGGGTTGGAGACCCAGTACTTC
.	TRBV9	.	TRBJ1-1	CASSVAGGGTEAFF	TGTGCCAGCAGCGTAGCTGGGGGCGGCACTGAAGCTTTCTTT
TRBD2	TRBV5-4	.	TRBJ2-1	CASSGLGEEQFF	TGTGCCAGCAGCGGACTAGGCGAAGAGCAGTTCTTC
.	TRBV7-2	.	TRBJ2-7	CASTEGHPYEQYF	TGTGCCAGCACCGAAGGACACCCCTACGAGCAGTACTTC
TRBD1	TRBV6-5	.	TRBJ2-7	CASSYSRQGSNEQYF	TGTGCCAGCAGTTACTCGCGACAGGGGAGCAACGAGCAGTACTTC
TRBD1	TRBV28	.	TRBJ1-4	CASISRDRGPEKLFF	TGTGCCAGCATCTCCCGGGACAGGGGGCCTGAAAAACTGTTTTTT
.	TRBV5-6	few	TRBJ1-1	CASSFDRKNTEAFF	TGTGCCAGCAGCTTCGACAGGAAGAACACTGAAGCTTTCTTT
TRBD2	TRBV7-9	.	TRBJ2-1	CASSSGTSGRRHNEQFF	TGTGCCAGCAGCTCCGGGACTAGCGGGAGGAGGCACAATGAGCAGTTCTTC
TRBD2	TRBV27	.	TRBJ2-1	CASSFSGSSSYNEQFF	TGTGCCAGCAGTTTTAGCGGGAGCAGCTCCTACAATGAGCAGTTCTTC
TRBD1	TRBV27	once	TRBJ2-7	CASSLFGTGSYEQYF	TGTGCCAGCAGTTTATTTGGGACAGGGTCCTACGAGCAGTACTTC
.	TRBV7-9	few	TRBJ2-2	CASSAAGNTGELFF	TGTGCCAGCAGCGCCGCGGGGAACACCGGGGAGCTGTTTTTT
TRBD2	TRBV4-2	few	TRBJ2-7	CASSQDSLAENEQYF	TGTGCCAGCAGCCAAGATAGCCTAGCGGAGAACGAGCAGTACTTC
TRBD2	TRBV7-3	.	TRBJ2-5	CASSLRTSGPETQYF	TGTGCCAGCAGCTTAAGGACTAGCGGGCCGGAGACCCAGTACTTC
.	TRBV7-9	few	TRBJ1-4	CASSLDRLATNEKLFF	TGTGCCAGCAGCTTAGACAGACTAGCAACTAATGAAAAACTGTTTTTT
TRBD1	TRBV29-1	.	TRBJ2-7	CSVEDPRAGGSYEQYF	TGCAGCGTTGAAGATCCACGCGCAGGGGGCTCGTACGAGCAGTACTTC
TRBD2	TRBV7-3	.	TRBJ2-1	CASSLTGQREINEQFF	TGTGCCAGCAGCTTAACGGGCCAGCGGGAGATCAATGAGCAGTTCTTC
.	TRBV27	.	TRBJ1-1	CASRETAYGDTEAFF	TGTGCCAGCAGAGAGACAGCCTATGGGGACACTGAAGCTTTCTTT
TRBD2	TRBV5-1	medium-sized	TRBJ2-2	CASGPRTSGMTGELFF	TGCGCCAGTGGGCCCCGGACTAGCGGGATGACCGGGGAGCTGTTTTTT
.	TRBV7-2	.	TRBJ1-2	CASSLASAGRIVGYTF	TGTGCCAGCAGCTTAGCGTCGGCAGGGCGTATTGTTGGCTACACCTTC
TRBD1	TRBV6-4	.	TRBJ1-1	CASSPDRVNTEAFF	TGTGCCAGCAGTCCGGACAGGGTGAACACTGAAGCTTTCTTT
.	TRBV13	few	TRBJ1-1	CASSQTPGEAFF	TGTGCCAGCAGCCAGACTCCAGGGGAGGCTTTCTTT
TRBD1	TRBV7-2	.	TRBJ1-2	CASSSATGGGYTF	TGTGCCAGCAGCTCAGCGACAGGGGGTGGCTACACCTTC
.	TRBV7-2	.	TRBJ1-2	CASSLAWWQRGFDYGYTF	TGTGCCAGCAGCTTAGCTTGGTGGCAGCGCGGGTTTGACTATGGCTACACCTTC
.	TRBV30	.	TRBJ2-3	CAWSPMTSQADTQYF	TGTGCCTGGAGTCCCATGACATCCCAGGCGGATACGCAGTATTTT
TRBD2	TRBV15	.	TRBJ2-3	CATSSGTSGTDTQYF	TGTGCCACCAGCAGCGGGACTAGCGGGACAGATACGCAGTATTTT
.	TRBV7-2	.	TRBJ2-3	CASSSPVSTDTQYF	TGTGCCAGCAGCTCCCCAGTTAGCACAGATACGCAGTATTTT
TRBD1	TRBV18	few	TRBJ2-1	CASSPGQGHEQFF	TGTGCCAGCTCACCCGGACAGGGCCATGAGCAGTTCTTC
TRBD1	TRBV13	.	TRBJ1-2	CASSFRGQYGYTF	TGTGCCAGCAGCTTCAGGGGGCAGTATGGCTACACCTTC
.	TRBV5-4	.	TRBJ2-4	CASSVERRGNIQYF	TGTGCCAGCAGCGTGGAGAGGAGGGGTAACATTCAGTACTTC
.	TRBV20-1	.	TRBJ1-2	CSFGFNYGYTF	TGCAGCTTCGGTTTTAACTATGGCTACACCTTC
.	TRBV2	few	TRBJ1-1	CASSAQKEAFF	TGTGCCAGCAGTGCTCAGAAAGAAGCTTTCTTT
.	TRBV27	once	TRBJ2-3	CASSLGRVKAQYF	TGTGCCAGCAGTTTAGGGCGGGTTAAAGCGCAGTATTTT
TRBD2	TRBV4-3	.	TRBJ2-7	CASSQSGLGLAGSGEQYF	TGCGCCAGCAGCCAAAGCGGTCTAGGACTAGCGGGAAGCGGCGAGCAGTACTTC
.	TRBV18	once	TRBJ2-7	CASSRERVVEQYF	TGTGCCAGCTCACGGGAGAGAGTCGTGGAGCAGTACTTC
.	TRBV25-1	.	TRBJ2-3	CASSDKYMQYF	TGTGCCAGCAGTGATAAATACATGCAGTATTTT
TRBD1	TRBV18	.	TRBJ1-5	CASSLSQGVNQPQHF	TGTGCCAGCTCACTATCACAGGGGGTAAATCAGCCCCAGCATTTT
TRBD1	TRBV7-8	.	TRBJ1-5	CVTGAANQPQHF	TGCGTAACAGGGGCCGCCAATCAGCCCCAGCATTTT
.	TRBV4-2	.	TRBJ1-2	CASSPLERGENYGYTF	TGTGCCAGCAGCCCATTAGAGCGGGGAGAAAACTATGGCTACACCTTC
.	TRBV28	.	TRBJ2-1	CASSFQLGSYNEQFF	TGTGCCAGCAGTTTCCAACTAGGAAGCTACAATGAGCAGTTCTTC
TRBD1	TRBV5-4	.	TRBJ2-3	CASSIPATGVGTDTQYF	TGTGCCAGCAGCATCCCCGCGACAGGGGTCGGCACAGATACGCAGTATTTT
TRBD2	TRBV18	few	TRBJ2-1	CASSSLAGELVHSDEQFF	TGTGCCAGCTCATCGCTAGCGGGAGAGTTAGTCCATAGCGATGAGCAGTTCTTC
TRBD1	TRBV7-2	few	TRBJ2-3	CASSLLGPDRGGNTQYF	TGTGCCAGCAGCTTATTAGGCCCGGACAGGGGCGGGAATACGCAGTATTTT